Listed below are T cell receptor beta chains from one sample, sequenced in a study of blood T cell repertoires in COVID-19. Produced via immunoSEQ multiplex PCR; TCRdb's table is partial and in-frame only. In the table there are some 180,000 clones, 86% of which are singletons. Sequencing used PBMCs or T cells enriched from blood (not recorded which). The receptors were sampled from a woman in her thirties or forties in a cohort exposed to, infected with or recovered from COVID-19 (not recorded which). The CDR3 runs from the conserved cysteine through the conserved F or W. Each record gives: J gene, CDR3 length, clone size, D gene, V gene, CDR3 protein, CDR3 DNA. The D gene is left open where the match is weak. Size is stated for part of the rows, as once, few or many counts, or as a class when the clone is expanded.

TRBJ1-2,17,-,TRBD1,TRBV10-1,CASSPGGTGDIHYGYTF,TGCGCCAGCAGCCCTGGCGGGACAGGGGATATTCACTATGGCTACACCTTC
TRBJ2-1,12,many,TRBD1,TRBV2,CASSDGTGRQFF,TGTGCCAGCAGCGACGGGACAGGGCGGCAGTTCTTC
TRBJ2-1,16,-,TRBD2,TRBV2,CASSESPSGGALGQFF,TGTGCCAGCAGTGAGTCCCCTAGCGGGGGGGCTTTAGGACAGTTCTTC
TRBJ1-4,11,-,-,TRBV7-9,CAAGAGEKLFF,TGTGCCGCAGGGGCAGGGGAAAAACTGTTTTTT
TRBJ1-1,13,-,TRBD1,TRBV23-1,CASRGTGNTEAFF,TGCGCCAGCAGGGGGACAGGGAACACTGAAGCTTTCTTT
TRBJ2-1,17,-,TRBD2,TRBV11-2,CASSSSPASGSFHEQFF,TGTGCCAGCAGCTCCTCGCCGGCTAGCGGGAGTTTTCATGAGCAGTTCTTC
TRBJ2-3,17,-,-,TRBV21-1,CASSKREARRRTDTQYF,TGTGCCAGCAGCAAAAGGGAGGCCCGGCGTCGCACAGATACGCAGTATTTT
TRBJ1-5,16,-,-,TRBV19,CASSSREIERNQPQHF,TGTGCCAGTAGTTCGCGAGAGATCGAGCGCAATCAGCCCCAGCATTTT
TRBJ2-6,18,-,-,TRBV9,CASSVKAVGGSGANVLTF,TGTGCCAGCAGCGTAAAAGCAGTAGGGGGCTCTGGGGCCAACGTCCTGACTTTC
TRBJ2-3,15,-,TRBD2,TRBV24-1,CATSVSGSVSDTQYF,TGTGCCACCAGTGTTAGCGGGAGTGTTTCAGATACGCAGTATTTT
TRBJ1-1,13,-,-,TRBV4-1,CASSEAPETEAFF,TGCGCCAGCAGCGAAGCACCGGAGACTGAAGCTTTCTTT